The sequence of this TCR beta chain was determined in a study of blood T cell repertoires in COVID-19. Study-wide context: T cells, B-cell-depleted T cells, or PBMCs provided the cDNA or gDNA that served as material.

The length of the CDR3 is 16 residues. Germline V gene sequence: CDR1 GTSNPN, CDR2 SVGIG (reference sequence). Trimming removed 4 bases from V and 6 bases from J, with 25 bases in between. In the original processing: Reference gene primer amplification in the assay estimated nucleated cell counts. The assay was immunoSEQ multiplex PCR, and TCRdb's table has in-frame clones only and misses some. V and J calls and clone size are given by that table; D and trimming were obtained from the DNA. The data show over 200,000 clones, roughly 85% seen once. The V call is TRBV30, the J call TRBJ2-7, with TRBD1 as a possible D gene (6 bases). The TCR comes from a young woman who had recovered from COVID-19. Sequenced material: peripheral blood. The CDR3 nucleotides are TGTGCCTGGAAACAGATGCTCGGGACACGGGTCGGCGAGCAGTACTTC. It translates to CAWKQMLGTRVGEQYF.